This T cell receptor (beta chain) was sequenced during a study of CD8+ T cells in alopecia areata (dated by TCRdb to about 2018). In terms of the full investigation: The treated patients took part in an open-label pilot trial in which moderate-to-severe alopecia areata was treated with oral tofacitinib at 5 to 10 mg twice daily. Tofacitinib was given for 6 to 18 months, followed by 6 months of follow-up off drug to assess delayed response and recurrence. In both human patients and the C3H/HeJ mouse model, the study applied high-throughput TCRbeta sequencing to look at T cell clonal expansion in alopecia areata. Scalp tissue and sorted CD4+ and CD8+ peripheral blood T cells from patchy and totalis/universalis alopecia areata patients and from healthy controls were covered by human TCRbeta sequencing. Biopsies were taken from tofacitinib-treated patients at baseline and again at 4 and 24 weeks into treatment, and several of those patients also had a later scalp biopsy. Clonality in the scalp was compared among normal scalp (n=4), patchy alopecia areata scalp (n=8), and alopecia totalis/universalis scalp (n=8). RNA was extracted with the PAXgene miRNA kit for fixed scalp, the miRNeasy kit for PBMCs, and the RNeasy kit for mouse skin. TCRbeta CDR3 regions were amplified by immunoSEQ multiplex PCR using 35 Vbeta forward and 13 Jbeta reverse primers.

About this clone itself: The antigen it binds to is not known. No quality values exist for individual bases; no much larger clone is one base distant.

Libraries were prepared through the immunoSEQ multiplex PCR assay. RNA was extracted from all samples and reverse transcribed into cDNA as template for TCR sequencing. First-strand cDNA was synthesized with SuperScript III using a 2:1 mix of oligo-dT and random hexamers. A synthetic immune receptor repertoire was used to measure amplification bias, and any remaining bias was corrected computationally. Per the original workflow: After raw reads were preprocessed to remove errors, the CDR3 was defined following IMGT conventions as running from the conserved cysteine to phenylalanine. Clonality was computed as 1 minus the Shannon entropy, with the entropy normalized by log2 of the number of productive unique TCRs. Whether each scalp clone was CD4 or CD8 was inferred by checking scalp TCRbeta sequences against the CD4 and CD8 repertoires from sorted blood. Held by TCRdb, this immuneACCESS table contains in-frame sequences only and omits some clones. Under half of the omission traces to an unresolved V gene where checked; the cause of the rest is unknown. Clone size and V and J calls were adopted from that table, with D and trimming inferred from the DNA. This sample has around 140,000 clones in its table, and roughly 50% of those were observed once. The ten largest clones take up around 7% of the sample.

Taken from cysteine to phenylalanine, the CDR3 has 13 residues. The retained sequence is limited to the CDR3, 39 bases, with the frame set at the first base. The germline V gene encodes CDR1 ENHRY and CDR2 SYGVKD. Trimming at the junction amounts to 6 bases on V and 4 bases on J, and the germline ends lie 12 bases apart. What the work shows at the level of the full study, not this receptor alone: Unlike mouse skin, where gammadelta T cells dominate, normal human skin contains resident alphabeta T cells that get sequenced too, which complicates analysis of the scalp TCR repertoire. Shared TCR sequences between patients were less evident than in mice, which may be partly attributable to HLA diversity in the patient population. Compared with normal scalp, lesional scalp, particularly in alopecia totalis/universalis, had higher clonality and more expanded CD8+ clones, which suggests antigenic drive.

Lesional scalp punch biopsies and peripheral blood were collected from alopecia areata patients. PBMCs were isolated by density centrifugation and stained for CD3, CD4 and CD8, after which CD4+ and CD8+ T cells were sorted on a FACSAria. The sequence links TRBV10-3 to TRBJ2-5; TRBD1 is perhaps the D gene, given 6 matching bases. The receptor comes from a human donor with alopecia areata. Specimen: CD4+ T cells sorted from blood. CDR3 region: CAISPGDRETQYF. The DNA sequence is given as TGTGCCATCAGCCCAGGGGATCGAGAGACCCAGTACTTC.